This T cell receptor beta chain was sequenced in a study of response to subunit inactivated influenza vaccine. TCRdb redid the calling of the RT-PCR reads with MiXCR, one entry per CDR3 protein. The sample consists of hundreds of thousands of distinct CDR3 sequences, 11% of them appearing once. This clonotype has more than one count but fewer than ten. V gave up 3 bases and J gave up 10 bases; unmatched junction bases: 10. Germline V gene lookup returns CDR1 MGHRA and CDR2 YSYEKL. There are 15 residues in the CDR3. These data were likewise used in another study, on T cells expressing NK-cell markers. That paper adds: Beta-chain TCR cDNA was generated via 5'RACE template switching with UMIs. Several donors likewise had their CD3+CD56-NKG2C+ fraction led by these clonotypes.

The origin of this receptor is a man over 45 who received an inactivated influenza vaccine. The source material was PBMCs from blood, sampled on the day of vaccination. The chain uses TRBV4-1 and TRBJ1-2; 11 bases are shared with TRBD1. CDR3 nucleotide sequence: TGCGCCAGCAGCCAGACGGACAGGGGGCGCGGGGCCTACACCTTC. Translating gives CASSQTDRGRGAYTF.